The 16 T cell receptor beta chains below were found in one sample sequenced in a study of siplizumab effects on memory and regulatory T cells. Data came from immunoSEQ multiplex PCR; TCRdb stores just in-frame clones and leaves some out. The sample has more than 95,000 clones, about 93% seen once. Sequences were obtained from Tregs sorted from blood. These receptors all come from a human donor in good health.

The V and J genes are TRBV6-6 and TRBJ1-5; D is possibly TRBD1 (6 bases). The ends were cut back, 6 bases at V and 0 bases at J, with 15 bases in the middle. Germline V gene lookup returns CDR1 MNHNY and CDR2 SVGAGI (reference sequence). The length of the CDR3 is 16 residues. CDR3 sequence reads: CASRSTGTPSNQPQHF. Here the CDR3 DNA reads TGTGCCAGCAGGTCGACCGGGACACCTAGCAATCAGCCCCAGCATTTT.

The genes are TRBV6-1 and TRBJ1-2; TRBD1 agrees at 8 bases. Germline V gene lookup returns CDR1 MNHNS and CDR2 SASEGT. The CDR3 extends over 13 amino acids. V lost 2 bases to trimming and J lost 8 bases; unmatched junction nucleotides: 4. The CDR3 sequence is CASSEQGAGGYTF. Written as DNA, the CDR3 is TGTGCCAGCAGTGAACAGGGGGCCGGGGGCTACACCTTC.

The chain joins TRBV18 to TRBJ1-1, with a tentative D call TRBD1 (6 bases). Trimming shortened V by 2 bases and J by 1 base, and 11 bases separated the two germline ends. CDR3 size: 15 residues. Looked up from germline, CDR1 is KGHSH and CDR2 is LQKENI. The CDR3 DNA reads TGTGCCAGCTCACCAGGGGGGCGATCGAACACTGAAGCTTTCTTT. Translation gives CASSPGGRSNTEAFF.

The chain joins TRBV6-1 to TRBJ2-2; 9 bases are a match to TRBD2. V shed 6 bases, J shed 3 bases, and the junction held 8 bases outside the gene matches. This CDR3 has 16 amino acids. The germline gives CDR1 MNHNS, CDR2 SASEGT. CDR3 region: CASSEPSGMDTGELFF. The CDR3 DNA follows: TGTGCCAGCAGCGAACCTAGCGGGATGGACACCGGGGAGCTGTTTTTT.

This clone showed up just once. V usage is TRBV5-4 and J usage is TRBJ2-5; TRBD1 matches at 9 bases. The J call may not be correct, given that the DNA end is closer to TRBJ2-7. Germline V lookup: CDR1 SGHNT, CDR2 YYREEE (reference sequence). This CDR3 is built from 15 residues. As DNA, the CDR3 is TGTGCCAGCAGCTTGGGGGGGACAGGGTCCTACGAGCAGTACTTC. Translating it yields CASSLGGTGSYEQYF.

This chain links TRBV15 with TRBJ1-1; perhaps TRBD1 as D (6 bases). The CDR3 runs to 16 residues. Trimming stripped 0 bases from V and 8 bases from J, with 19 bases between. The germline V gene has CDR1 LNHNV and CDR2 YYDKDF (reference sequence). CDR3 sequence (DNA): TGTGCCACCAGCAGAGAGGGGGGCGTTAGTCATTGGGAAGCTTTCTTT. It codes for CATSREGGVSHWEAFF.

The chain joins TRBV7-3 to TRBJ1-2; TRBD1 agrees at 7 bases. Looked up from germline, CDR1 is SGHTA and CDR2 is FQGTGA. The V gene end was trimmed by 6 bases and the J gene end by 3 bases; junction bases not matched to a gene: 7. CDR3 length equals 14 residues. The CDR3: CASSSNTGDYGYTF. The CDR3 coding sequence is TGTGCCAGCAGTTCTAACACAGGGGACTATGGCTACACCTTC.

The rearrangement uses TRBV11-2 and TRBJ1-1, with unresolved D. Germline CDR1 and CDR2: SGHAT and FQNNGV. V lost 1 base to trimming and J lost 8 bases, with 11 bases between them. This CDR3 contains 13 residues. The CDR3 protein is CASSLVRASEAFF. The CDR3 bases are TGTGCCAGCAGCTTAGTTCGGGCCTCCGAAGCTTTCTTT.

A few counts support this clone. The chain uses TRBV30 and TRBJ1-1; D call uncertain. CDR1 GTSNPN and CDR2 SVGIG come from the germline V gene (reference sequence). This CDR3 region has 15 residues. Between the trimmed V and J ends, which lost 2 bases and 2 bases, there was a span of 15 bases. The CDR3 nucleotides read TGTGCCTGGAGTACCGGGCCCCCGCTCAACACTGAAGCTTTCTTT. This codes for CAWSTGPPLNTEAFF.

This clone has just a few counts. The chain couples TRBV4-2 to TRBJ1-1, with D possibly being TRBD1 (5 bases). CDR3 length: 15 residues. The ends were cut back, 6 bases at V and 2 bases at J, with 16 bases in the middle. The germline V gene has CDR1 LGHNA and CDR2 YNFKEQ. In DNA, the CDR3 is TGTGCCAGCAGACCTCCGAGACAGACCAACACTGAAGCTTTCTTT. Translation gives CASRPPRQTNTEAFF.

The chain employs TRBV13 and TRBJ2-7, with TRBD2 matching over 7 bases. V lost 4 bases and J lost 9; bases outside the gene matches: 15. The CDR3 totals 15 residues. Germline CDR1 PRHDT, CDR2 FYEKMQ (reference sequence). DNA for the CDR3: TGTGCCAGCAGCTCCGCGAGTAGCGGGCTAAGCAGGCAGTACTTC. It yields the protein CASSSASSGLSRQYF. The full variable domain, with the rest looked up from reference TRBV13 and TRBJ2-7, is AAGVIQSPRHLIKEKRETATLKCYPIPRHDTVYWYQQGPGQDPQFLISFYEKMQSDKGSIPDRFSAQQFSDYHSELNMSSLELGDSALYFCASSSASSGLSRQYFGPGTRLTVT.

The V call is TRBV19, the J call TRBJ2-7; D not resolved. Trimming took off 5 bases at V and 5 bases at J, with 13 bases between the two ends. Germline CDR1 and CDR2: LNHDA and SQIVND (reference sequence). The CDR3 has 13 amino acids. CDR3 bases: TGTGCCAGTAGTCTCGGGCCCCTTGACGAGCAGTACTTC. It encodes CASSLGPLDEQYF.

Only one count was recorded for this clone. The V gene is TRBV30, the J gene TRBJ2-1; D is unclear. This CDR3 contains 14 residues. V was trimmed by 0 bases and J by 5 bases, leaving 11 bases between them. Germline loops: CDR1 GTSNPN, CDR2 SVGIG (reference sequence). The CDR3 bases are TGTGCCTGGAGTGTACAGTCACTCAACAATGAGCAGTTCTTC. Translation gives CAWSVQSLNNEQFF.

The rearrangement uses TRBV5-1 and TRBJ2-7; tentative D call: TRBD2 (5 bases). V dropped 0 bases and J dropped 4 bases, with 17 bases sitting between them. Germline loops: CDR1 SGHRS, CDR2 YFSETQ. This CDR3 region has 16 residues. The CDR3 region has the DNA TGCGCCAGCAGCTTGGGTGCGGGTGGCCTCCCATACGAGCAGTACTTC. It is translated as CASSLGAGGLPYEQYF.

The V and J genes are TRBV5-6 and TRBJ1-2; D remains unclear. This CDR3 spans 12 amino acids. Per the germline V gene, CDR1 is SGHDT and CDR2 is YYEEEE. With 2 bases removed from V and 6 bases from J, the gap between germline ends came to 8 bases. The CDR3 region is CASSFSQDGYTF. The CDR3, as DNA: TGTGCCAGCAGCTTTTCACAAGATGGCTACACCTTC.

This rearrangement joins TRBV21-1 to TRBJ2-5; the tabulated D call, TRBD2, remains unverified against the DNA. TRBV21-1 is annotated as a pseudogene. The CDR3 is 15 amino acids. The CDR3 DNA reads TGTGCCAGCACCACCCCGCGGGAGGGCGGCGAGACCCAGTACTTC. Its translation: CASTTPREGGETQYF.